This is a list of T cell receptor beta chains from one sample in a study of T cell responses to AZD1222 COVID-19 vaccine. Profiling relied on immunoSEQ multiplex PCR, and the TCRdb table lists in-frame clones only, not all of them. In the table there are 150,000 to 200,000 clones, approximately 93% of which are singletons. This sample comprised peripheral blood, obtained 28 days after the second AZD1222 dose. The receptor source for this set is an adult who received the AZD1222 COVID-19 vaccine. Both conserved end residues are part of each CDR3. A D gene is named only where the DNA matches it firmly. For some rows the clone size is stated as once, few or many, or as a class when expanded; others skip it.

size | J | D | V | length | DNA | CDR3
. | TRBJ2-1 | TRBD2 | TRBV7-2 | 15 | TGTGCCAGCAGAAAAGCGGGGAGCTCCTACAATGAGCAGTTCTTC | CASRKAGSSYNEQFF
. | TRBJ1-4 | . | TRBV19 | 14 | TGTGCCAGTAGTATGAGACAAACTAATGAAAAACTGTTTTTT | CASSMRQTNEKLFF
. | TRBJ2-4 | TRBD1 | TRBV5-4 | 15 | TGTGCCAGCAGCTTGGCGGGACAGGAAAAAAACATTCAGTACTTC | CASSLAGQEKNIQYF
. | TRBJ1-1 | . | TRBV6-4 | 13 | TGTGCCAGCAGTAGGGAGGCGAACACTGAAGCTTTCTTT | CASSREANTEAFF
. | TRBJ1-4 | . | TRBV2 | 15 | TGTGCCAGCAGTGAAGAAGGGCCAGGGGAGGTAAAACTGTTTTTT | CASSEEGPGEVKLFF
. | TRBJ2-1 | . | TRBV7-3 | 13 | TGTGCCAGCAGCTTTGGGCTATACAATGAGCAGTTCTTC | CASSFGLYNEQFF
. | TRBJ1-1 | . | TRBV5-8 | 15 | TGTGCCAGCAGCTTGGGGCGGCAACTGAACACTGAAGCTTTCTTT | CASSLGRQLNTEAFF
. | TRBJ1-6 | . | TRBV7-8 | 15 | TGTGCCAGCAGCCCCGGACATTCCACCGGGTCGCCCCTCCACTTT | CASSPGHSTGSPLHF
. | TRBJ1-6 | . | TRBV6-5 | 14 | TGTGCCAGCAGTAAGGGGAACCTCCAGTCACCCCTCCACTTT | CASSKGNLQSPLHF
. | TRBJ2-7 | TRBD2 | TRBV3-1/TRBV3-2 | 16 | TGTGCCAGCAGCTTCGGACTAGCGGTCTTAGGGGGAGAGCAGTACTTC | CASSFGLAVLGGEQYF
. | TRBJ2-3 | . | TRBV12-3/TRBV12-4 | 13 | TGTGCCAGCAGCCGAAACAGGGTAGATACGCAGTATTTT | CASSRNRVDTQYF
. | TRBJ1-5 | . | TRBV29-1 | 13 | TGCAGCGTTGAACCCGGGGGCAATCAGCCCCAGCATTTT | CSVEPGGNQPQHF
once | TRBJ1-4 | TRBD1 | TRBV6-5 | 12 | TGTGCCAGCAAGGGGGCGTATGAAAAACTGTTTTTT | CASKGAYEKLFF
. | TRBJ1-2 | TRBD1 | TRBV7-2 | 15 | TGTGCCAGCAGCTTAGCGGGGGACAGGGGGCGCGGCTACACCTTC | CASSLAGDRGRGYTF
. | TRBJ1-3 | . | TRBV2 | 14 | TGTGCCAGCTCTAATTCGATCTCTGGAAACACCATATATTTT | CASSNSISGNTIYF
. | TRBJ1-2 | . | TRBV7-6 | 16 | TGTGCCAGCAGCCCTCCTCAGGCTTTAGGATTATATGGCTACACCTTC | CASSPPQALGLYGYTF
. | TRBJ1-2 | . | TRBV12-3/TRBV12-4 | 12 | TGTGCCAGCAGGGACAGTAACTATGGCTACACCTTC | CASRDSNYGYTF
. | TRBJ1-2 | TRBD1 | TRBV2 | 13 | TGTGCCAGACGGGGGACAGGCGAGTATGGCTACACCTTC | CARRGTGEYGYTF
. | TRBJ1-1 | . | TRBV28 | 15 | TGTGCCAGCAGTTTAGGGGGGACGAAGAACACTGAAGCTTTCTTT | CASSLGGTKNTEAFF
. | TRBJ1-6 | . | TRBV2 | 17 | TGTGCCAGCAGTGGGGGACGGTCGAGCTCCTATAATTCACCCCTCCACTTT | CASSGGRSSSYNSPLHF
. | TRBJ1-3 | . | TRBV6-5 | 15 | TGTGCCAGCAGTTACCGACGGACCTCTGGAAACACCATATATTTT | CASSYRRTSGNTIYF
once | TRBJ2-3 | . | TRBV7-2 | 20 | TGTGCCAGCAGCTTAGCAGGGGGATTAGCTTTACGGGGTCGCACAGATACGCAGTATTTT | CASSLAGGLALRGRTDTQYF